Listed below are T cell receptor beta chains from one sample, sequenced in a study of long-term antiretroviral therapy in people with HIV. Libraries were prepared by immunoSEQ multiplex PCR; TCRdb keeps only in-frame clonotypes and omits some of them. Among about 35,000 clones, 90% to 95% were seen once, and the ten largest hold 3% to 4.5%. The sequencing used unsorted PBMCs, collected 4.1 years after starting antiretroviral therapy. Receptor source: a woman aged 45 to 65 with HIV. CDR3s include the opening cysteine and the closing phenylalanine or tryptophan. A D gene is named only where the DNA matches it firmly. Only part of the rows carry a size: once, few, many, or a class if the clone is expanded.

TRBD1,-,TRBV25-1,TRBJ1-2,TGTGCCAGCAGTGCAGGGACAGGGAAAAACTATGGCTACACCTTC,CASSAGTGKNYGYTF
-,-,TRBV2,TRBJ2-7,TGTGCCAGCAGTGAGAATGACGTAGAGCAGTACTTC,CASSENDVEQYF
-,-,TRBV19,TRBJ2-5,TGTGCCAGTAGTGACAACCAAGAGACCCAGTACTTC,CASSDNQETQYF
TRBD1,-,TRBV6-1,TRBJ2-1,TGTGCCAGCAGTGAAAGGGGGTCGGGACAGGGGGCCCCAGAGCAGTTCTTC,CASSERGSGQGAPEQFF
TRBD1,once,TRBV5-1,TRBJ2-1,TGCGCCAGCAGCTCGAATCCGGGACAGGGAAATGAGCAGTTCTTC,CASSSNPGQGNEQFF
TRBD1,-,TRBV15,TRBJ1-5,TGTGCCACCAGCAGAGGAACTGGGACAGGGGGACAGCCCCAGCATTTT,CATSRGTGTGGQPQHF
TRBD1,-,TRBV18,TRBJ2-5,TGTGCCAGCTCAGGGCAGGGGGAAGAGACCCAGTACTTC,CASSGQGEETQYF
-,-,TRBV4-3,TRBJ2-1,TGCGCCAGCAGCCAAGATCGGGCGCTCTACTACAATGAGCAGTTCTTC,CASSQDRALYYNEQFF
-,-,TRBV5-6,TRBJ2-7,TGTGCCAGCAGCTTGGATTATTACGAGCAGTACTTC,CASSLDYYEQYF
-,-,TRBV4-2,TRBJ1-2,TGTGCCAGCAGGCAGAACCCCGGGGAGAGTAACTATGGCTACACCTTC,CASRQNPGESNYGYTF
-,-,TRBV2,TRBJ2-1,TGTGCCAGCAGTGATGCACGTCTAGAGTCCAATGAGCAGTTCTTC,CASSDARLESNEQFF
-,-,TRBV6-5,TRBJ2-3,TGTGCCAGCAGTACGAGGGATACGCAGTATTTT,CASSTRDTQYF
-,-,TRBV4-1,TRBJ2-5,TGCGCCAGCAGCCAAATGTTCCAAGAGACCCAGTACTTC,CASSQMFQETQYF
-,few,TRBV27,TRBJ1-2,TGTGCCAGCGGTTTAGGGGCGTTTGGCTACACCTTC,CASGLGAFGYTF
-,-,TRBV19,TRBJ2-2,TGTGCCAGCACGGGCCTAGGAATCCGGAACACCGGGGAGCTGTTTTTT,CASTGLGIRNTGELFF
-,-,TRBV5-4,TRBJ2-7,TGTGCCAGCAGCCTTGGAGGGAGGGAGCAGTACTTC,CASSLGGREQYF
TRBD2,-,TRBV5-1,TRBJ2-1,TGCGCCAGCAGCAAAAACGCCGCCGGGACTAGCGGGGGGGCTAATGAGCAGTTCTTC,CASSKNAAGTSGGANEQFF
-,-,TRBV2,TRBJ1-1,TGTGCCAGCAGAGGTCAAGGGATCGGGGCTTTCTTT,CASRGQGIGAFF
-,-,TRBV4-2,TRBJ1-5,TGTGCCAGCAGCCAAGCCCCGAATCAGCCCCAGCATTTT,CASSQAPNQPQHF
TRBD1,-,TRBV7-8,TRBJ2-7,TGTGCCAGCCGGGACAGGGTGTTCGAGCAGTACTTC,CASRDRVFEQYF
-,once,TRBV4-2,TRBJ2-7,TGTGCCAGCAGCCAAGAACTGGCCTCATACGAGCAGTACTTC,CASSQELASYEQYF
-,-,TRBV9,TRBJ2-2,TGTGCCAGCAGCGTCGCGGGGACCACCGGGGAGCTGTTTTTT,CASSVAGTTGELFF